This T cell receptor (beta chain) was profiled in a study of blood T cell repertoires in COVID-19. Study as a whole: T cells, B-cell-depleted T cells, or PBMCs provided the cDNA or gDNA that served as material.

Clones were sequenced by immunoSEQ multiplex PCR, and TCRdb holds only the in-frame ones, with some missing. Of 70,000 to 95,000 clones detected, over 80% appear once; the ten largest clones hold roughly 10%. CDR3 length: 13 amino acids. The trim removed 6 bases at V and 4 bases at J, leaving 1 base unmatched. This receptor was obtained from a woman in her seventies with active or convalescent COVID-19. The chain couples TRBV12-3 or TRBV12-4 to TRBJ1-5, with TRBD1 matching 9 bases. Sequencing was done on a sample of peripheral blood. The CDR3 DNA follows: TGTGCCAGCAGGGGGACAGGGAATCAGCCCCAGCATTTT. Translating gives CASRGTGNQPQHF.